The 23 T cell receptor beta chains below all came from one sample that was sequenced in a study of a mutant IDH1 vaccine in newly diagnosed glioma. Antigens of these TCRs are unknown. The time point was: week 5, during vaccination. In every dose of vaccine, 300 ug of mutant IDH1 20-mer peptide was given alongside topical imiquimod. Measured with immunoSEQ multiplex PCR; TCRdb has only the in-frame clones, and not every one. Of 45,000 to 55,000 clones in the sample, roughly 78% were seen once. The sequencing used PBMCs, collected from a glioma patient whose treatment included an IDH1 peptide vaccine. The source is a woman aged 40 to 49 with glioma.

CDR3 DNA: TGTGCCAGCAAGGGGGCTGAAGCTTTCTTT. This sequence encodes CASKGAEAFF. The chain uses TRBV6-5 and TRBJ1-1, with D perhaps TRBD1 (6 bases). The germline CDR1 and CDR2 sequences are MNHEY and SVGAGI. This CDR3 comprises 10 residues. V gave up 7 bases and J gave up 6 bases, with 6 bases separating them.

The chain joins TRBV5-4 to TRBJ2-1; either TRBD1 or TRBD2 may fit D (5 bases each). Germline-derived CDR1 and CDR2 are SGHNT and YYREEE (reference sequence). V lost 1 base and J lost 6, with 11 bases in between. The CDR3 contains 14 residues. The CDR3 DNA is TGTGCCAGCAGCTTGCGGGGCTCCAGCAATGAGCAGTTCTTC. Amino acids: CASSLRGSSNEQFF.

The CDR3 is CASEDGWDEKLFF. The DNA of the CDR3 is TGTGCCAGCGAGGACGGGTGGGATGAAAAACTGTTTTTT. The V and J genes are TRBV19 and TRBJ1-4; D not certain. Germline lookup yields CDR1 LNHDA and CDR2 SQIVND (reference sequence). The V end was cut by 9 bases, the J end by 6 bases, with 14 bases between. This CDR3 contains 13 residues.

This chain connects TRBV7-6 to TRBJ1-1; D is ambiguous. From germline, CDR1 is SGHVS and CDR2 FNYEAQ. Trimming left V 2 bases short and J 0 bases short, with 4 bases between. CDR3 size: 13 residues. DNA of the CDR3: TGTGCCAGCAGCTTAAAGGTGAACACTGAAGCTTTCTTT. Amino acids: CASSLKVNTEAFF.

CDR3 DNA: TGTGCCAGCTCACAGGGACGGAACACTGAAGCTTTCTTT. Translating gives CASSQGRNTEAFF. This rearrangement joins TRBV18 to TRBJ1-1; a possible D gene is TRBD1 (5 bases). Germline V gene lookup returns CDR1 KGHSH and CDR2 LQKENI. The V and J ends lost 4 bases and 1 base respectively, with 7 bases between them. The CDR3 is 13 residues long.

The chain carries TRBV19 and TRBJ1-1; D may be TRBD1 (6 bases). Germline V gene sequence: CDR1 LNHDA, CDR2 SQIVND (reference sequence). This CDR3 comprises 14 residues. Trimming pared 3 bases from V and 7 bases from J, leaving 15 bases between. The CDR3 is CASSIGGGGYEAFF. Written as DNA, the CDR3 is TGTGCCAGTAGTATTGGGGGAGGGGGTTATGAAGCTTTCTTT.

This chain links TRBV5-4 with TRBJ1-2; D not certain. The CDR3 is 15 residues long. V gave up 0 bases and J gave up 3 bases, with 12 bases separating them. The germline gives CDR1 SGHNT, CDR2 YYREEE (reference sequence). CDR3 residues: CASSLGGLGDYGYTF. The DNA for the CDR3 is TGTGCCAGCAGCTTGGGTGGGCTGGGAGACTATGGCTACACCTTC.

The chain recombines TRBV30 with TRBJ1-2; D gene ambiguous. Trimming stripped 0 bases from V and 6 bases from J, with 8 bases between. Germline CDR1 is GTSNPN and CDR2 is SVGIG (reference sequence). CDR3 size: 12 residues. The CDR3 DNA sequence: TGTGCCTGGAGTGTAACTGTGGATGGCTACACCTTC. It translates to CAWSVTVDGYTF.

CDR3 coding DNA: TGTGCCAGCAGCAAAGAGCTCGGCCCCTGTCAAGATACGCAGTATTTT. It encodes CASSKELGPCQDTQYF. The V and J genes are TRBV21-1 and TRBJ2-3. TRBV21-1 is a pseudogene segment. This CDR3 is built from 16 residues.

The V call is TRBV7-2, the J call TRBJ1-5; tentatively, D is TRBD1 (6 bases). The ends were cut back, 1 base at V and 2 bases at J, with 12 bases in the middle. The CDR3 totals 16 residues. Germline values: CDR1 SGHTA, CDR2 FQGNSA. This CDR3 reads CASSLGGGWGNQPQHF. CDR3 nucleotides: TGTGCCAGCAGCTTAGGTGGGGGCTGGGGCAATCAGCCCCAGCATTTT.

The V gene is TRBV4-1, the J gene TRBJ2-5; weak D call: TRBD2 (6 bases). This CDR3 is 16 amino acids long. V lost 5 bases to trimming and J lost 4 bases, with 20 bases between them. In germline, CDR1 is MGHRA, CDR2 YSYEKL. The CDR3 sequence: CASSFSPGVRRETQYF. The DNA of the CDR3 is TGCGCCAGCAGCTTCTCCCCGGGGGTTCGACGAGAGACCCAGTACTTC.

The rearrangement links TRBV6-1 to TRBJ1-2; D remains ambiguous. Per the germline V gene, CDR1 is MNHNS and CDR2 is SASEGT. CDR3 length equals 12 residues. V was clipped by 11 bases and J by 8 bases, with 18 bases between them. CDR3 nucleotide sequence: TGTGCCGGAGGACCAGGTGCGACGGGCTACACCTTC. Amino acids: CAGGPGATGYTF.

This clone was counted a single time. The gene calls are TRBV7-2 and TRBJ2-7, with TRBD2 as a possible D gene (7 bases). The CDR3 is 13 amino acids. Trimming took 5 bases from V and 6 from J, leaving 14 bases between them. Germline V gene sequence: CDR1 SGHTA, CDR2 FQGNSA. In DNA, the CDR3 is TGTGCCAGCAGCCCCCGGAGGGGGGGCGAGCAGTACTTC. Its translation: CASSPRRGGEQYF.

The rearrangement joins TRBV7-9 to TRBJ2-7; D gene ambiguous. Germline assignment: CDR1 SEHNR and CDR2 FQNEAQ (reference sequence). Trimming removed 5 bases from V and 0 bases from J, with 8 bases in between. The CDR3 consists of 13 residues. The CDR3, as DNA: TGTGCCAGCAGCGATTCTAGCTCCTACGAGCAGTACTTC. It translates to CASSDSSSYEQYF.

V usage is TRBV7-9 and J usage is TRBJ2-3; TRBD2 matches at 7 bases. Trimming took 3 bases from V and 4 from J; bases not matched to a gene: 4. The germline V gene encodes CDR1 SEHNR and CDR2 FQNEAQ (reference sequence). The CDR3 extends over 14 amino acids. The CDR3 loop is CASSLTGRADTQYF. CDR3 DNA: TGTGCCAGCAGCTTGACGGGGAGGGCAGATACGCAGTATTTT.

The count of this clone is one. The chain joins TRBV5-1 to TRBJ1-1; D is ambiguous. Germline loops: CDR1 SGHRS, CDR2 YFSETQ. The CDR3 runs to 13 residues. V was pared by 2 bases and J by 5 bases, with 10 bases between. The CDR3 protein is CASSFGDRTEAFF. The CDR3 DNA reads TGCGCCAGCAGCTTTGGGGATAGGACTGAAGCTTTCTTT.

The V call is TRBV5-5, the J call TRBJ1-2; 8 nucleotides match TRBD1. This CDR3 region has 15 residues. Germline V gene data show CDR1 as SGHKS and CDR2 as YYEKEE (reference sequence). With 4 bases clipped from V and 4 bases from J, the junction kept 9 bases outside the gene matches. The CDR3 DNA reads as TGTGCCAGCAGCCCGGACAGGGTTGCTTCCTATGGCTACACCTTC. Translation gives CASSPDRVASYGYTF.

This rearrangement joins TRBV29-1 to TRBJ2-2, with D possibly TRBD1 on 5 matching bases. The CDR3 spans 13 residues. V was trimmed by 4 bases and J by 1 base, leaving 7 bases between them. CDR1 is SQVTM and CDR2 is ANQGSEA in the germline V gene. DNA for the CDR3: TGCAGCGTTGTAACAGGGAACACCGGGGAGCTGTTTTTT. Encoded protein: CSVVTGNTGELFF.

V and J are TRBV2 and TRBJ2-1, with 9 bases aligning to TRBD1. The CDR3 is made up of 14 amino acids. The germline CDR1 and CDR2 sequences are SNHLY and FYNNEI. With 7 bases clipped from V and 5 bases from J, the junction kept 6 bases outside the gene matches. Here the CDR3 reads CASMDRGRNNEQFF. DNA of the CDR3: TGTGCCAGCATGGACAGGGGCCGTAACAATGAGCAGTTCTTC.

This chain connects TRBV5-6 to TRBJ2-3; 9 nucleotides align to TRBD2. Per the germline V gene, CDR1 is SGHDT and CDR2 is YYEEEE. V shed 1 base, J shed 1 base, and the junction held 7 bases outside the gene matches. The CDR3 has 17 residues. The DNA of the CDR3 is TGTGCCAGCAGCTTGATAGGCGGGGGGGCGGGCACAGATACGCAGTATTTT. The encoded protein is CASSLIGGGAGTDTQYF.

This sequence joins TRBV6-5 and TRBJ1-3; D uncertain. Trimming cost V 2 bases and J 4 bases, with 12 bases left between them. The CDR3 spans 15 residues. Germline-derived CDR1 and CDR2 are MNHEY and SVGAGI. As DNA, the CDR3 is TGTGCCAGCAGTTACGATATCGGGGTGGGAAACACCATATATTTT. It is translated as CASSYDIGVGNTIYF.

CDR3 sequence reads: CASSFGTVETQYF. CDR3 bases: TGTGCCAGCAGCTTCGGGACAGTCGAGACCCAGTACTTC. The rearrangement uses TRBV5-6 and TRBJ2-5; TRBD1 matches at 7 bases. The length of the CDR3 is 13 residues. V lost 2 bases and J lost 5; bases outside the gene matches: 3. Germline CDR1 SGHDT, CDR2 YYEEEE.

This clone was observed a few times. V gene TRBV5-6 combines with J gene TRBJ2-7; TRBD1 aligns across 9 bases. V dropped 4 bases and J dropped 1; count of bases not matched to a gene: 18. The CDR3 runs to 19 residues. Per the germline V gene, CDR1 is SGHDT and CDR2 is YYEEEE. CDR3 amino acids: CASSLITGTGFGESYEQYF. The CDR3 DNA is TGTGCCAGCAGCCTGATTACCGGGACAGGGTTTGGCGAGTCCTACGAGCAGTACTTC. The whole variable domain, filled in from reference TRBV5-6 and TRBJ2-7, reads DAGVTQSPTHLIKTRGQQVTLRCSPKSGHDTVSWYQQALGQGPQFIFQYYEEEERQRGNFPDRFSGHQFPNYSSELNVNALLLGDSALYLCASSLITGTGFGESYEQYFGPGTRLTVT.